This T cell receptor (beta chain) stems from a study of sequential checkpoint blockade in melanoma. Across the whole study: About two dozen patients had tumor biopsies before treatment and at week 13.

From germline, CDR1 is GTSNPN and CDR2 SVGIG (reference sequence). The CDR3 is made up of 15 amino acids. V was shortened by 3 bases and J by 2 bases, with 13 bases between the two germline ends. This clone showed up just a few times. Data came from immunoSEQ multiplex PCR; TCRdb stores just in-frame clones and leaves some out. The profile shows 2,000 to 2,500 clones, 25% to 30% of them singletons. Treatment specified: randomized to nivolumab then ipilimumab (arm A) or the reverse (arm B). Material: tumor tissue (inferred from file names), obtained from a patient given nivolumab and ipilimumab in sequence. The clonotype originates from a human donor with melanoma. The chain couples TRBV30 to TRBJ2-2; D possibly corresponds to TRBD2 (6 bases). In DNA form, the CDR3 reads TGTGCCTGGAGAGAAGCGGGCCATAACACCGGGGAGCTGTTTTTT. Residues: CAWREAGHNTGELFF.